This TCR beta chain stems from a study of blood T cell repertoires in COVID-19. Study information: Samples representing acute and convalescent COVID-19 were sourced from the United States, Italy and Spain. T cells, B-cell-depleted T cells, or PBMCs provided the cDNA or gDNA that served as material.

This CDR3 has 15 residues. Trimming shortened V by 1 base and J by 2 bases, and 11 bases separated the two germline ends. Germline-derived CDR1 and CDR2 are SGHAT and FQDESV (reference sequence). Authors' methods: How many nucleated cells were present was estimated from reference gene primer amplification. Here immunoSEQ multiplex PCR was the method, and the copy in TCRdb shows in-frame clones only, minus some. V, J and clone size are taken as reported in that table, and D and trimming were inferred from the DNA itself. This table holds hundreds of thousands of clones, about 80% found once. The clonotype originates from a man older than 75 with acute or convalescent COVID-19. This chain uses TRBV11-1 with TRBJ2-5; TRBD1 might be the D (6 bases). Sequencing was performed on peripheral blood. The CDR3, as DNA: TGTGCCAGCAGCTTAGATGGCACAGGGCAAGAGACCCAGTACTTC. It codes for CASSLDGTGQETQYF.